Listed below are T cell receptor beta chains from one sample, sequenced in a study of cytomegalovirus exposure and HLA in healthy donors. The protocol was immunoSEQ multiplex PCR, while the TCRdb copy is restricted to in-frame clones and leaves out a portion. The sample records 250,000 or so clones, about 81% being singletons. The sample taken for sequencing was PBMCs. The receptors stem from a woman aged 55-70 years in good health and CMV-seropositive. CDR3s leave out the opening cysteine and the closing phenylalanine or tryptophan.

v_gene,CDR3aa
TRBV7-9,ASSSGPGYTGELF
TRBV11-3,ASSPGQGMGDTGELF
TRBV6-1,ASNPPRDRPYEQY
TRBV7-2,ASSLERALNHPQH
TRBV5-1,ASSTQGPEQF
TRBV10-3,AISGGQGMNTEAF
TRBV27,ASKPSGGYEQY
TRBV5-1,ASSLGTGGEAF
TRBV5-1,ASSVGDSLYEQY
TRBV7-9,ASSAGGWETQY
TRBV5-6,ASSFRGQPQH
TRBV29-1,SVGVLGQGPYEQY
TRBV14,ASSQAGTGVYGYT
TRBV5-6,ASSLRLAGKDEQY
TRBV5-1,ASSLDGTGRQPQH
TRBV28,ASSLNMNQPQH
TRBV7-3,ASSKGVISRTEQF
TRBV7-6,ASSSGQGYTDTQY
TRBV5-1,ASSRTSGNYEQY
TRBV18,ASSPPGGTQSYNEQF
TRBV2,ASSDGQGGNQPRH
TRBV27,ASSFGAGGTDTQY
TRBV9,ASSAAGGPYNEQF
TRBV30,AWSGYRENTEAF
TRBV28,ASSTLRGGYQPQH
TRBV7-9,ASSIQGPEAF
TRBV25-1,ASKTGVEAF
TRBV9,ASSVVGERRSEQF
TRBV5-4,ASSFPLTSGRAYEQY
TRBV4-1,ASSRTQDLTYEQY
TRBV28,ASSFVWGQVNEQF
TRBV5-1,ASSSDRGDTQY
TRBV10-2,ASSAGQARIYGYT
TRBV5-4,ASSSTQGYGYT
TRBV10-2,ASSEGGVVQPQH
TRBV9,ASSVGGGEGTDTQY
TRBV19,AAREASTDTQY
TRBV2,ARPGLSTDTQY
TRBV5-3,ARSLGDRGNDEQF
TRBV5-6,ASSRVQGARLAGADTQY
TRBV25-1,ASSYRGGTETQY
TRBV5-1,ASSSYGEGSEQY